Presented here are 10 T cell receptor beta chains from one specimen sequenced in a study of CD8+ T cells in alopecia areata. cDNA serving as the sequencing template came from extracted, reverse transcribed RNA. The protocol was immunoSEQ multiplex PCR, while the TCRdb copy is restricted to in-frame clones and leaves out a portion. In the table there are 90,000 to 150,000 clones, 55% to 65% of which are singletons. Material for sequencing was CD4+ T cells sorted from blood. All receptors derive from a human donor in good health.

A single count supports this clone. The chain couples TRBV7-9 to TRBJ1-4; a weak D match, TRBD1 (5 bases). Germline V gene lookup returns CDR1 SEHNR and CDR2 FQNEAQ (reference sequence). This CDR3 region has 15 residues. Trimming took off 10 bases at V and 0 bases at J, with 15 bases between the two ends. CDR3 amino acids: CATNGGRATNEKLFF. The CDR3 DNA is TGTGCCACAAACGGGGGACGCGCAACTAATGAAAAACTGTTTTTT.

This sequence joins TRBV4-1 and TRBJ1-6, with unresolved D. Trimming left V 0 bases short and J 10 bases short, with 7 bases between. CDR1 and CDR2 (germline): MGHRA, YSYEKL. This CDR3 comprises 13 residues. This CDR3 reads CASSQERKSPLHF. In DNA form, the CDR3 reads TGCGCCAGCAGCCAAGAGAGGAAATCACCCCTCCACTTT.

The J gene is TRBJ1-3, the V gene TRBV11-2, with D uncertain. The CDR3 spans 17 residues. Trimming cost V 0 bases and J 0 bases, with 12 bases left between them. Germline CDR1 reads SGHAT; CDR2 reads FQNNGV. The DNA of the CDR3 is TGTGCCAGCAGCTTAGATCTAAGGACGGGCTCTGGAAACACCATATATTTT. Its protein is CASSLDLRTGSGNTIYF.

The chain joins TRBV4-2 to TRBJ2-5, with no clear D. The CDR3 is 12 residues long. Germline loops: CDR1 LGHNA, CDR2 YNFKEQ. The V end was cut by 4 bases, the J end by 2 bases, with 5 bases between. In DNA, the CDR3 is TGTGCCAGCAGCCGAGCGCAAGAGACCCAGTACTTC. It encodes CASSRAQETQYF.

This clone has just a few counts. This chain joins TRBV7-9 and TRBJ2-6; D is unresolved. The CDR3 spans 16 residues. Germline CDR1 is SEHNR and CDR2 is FQNEAQ (reference sequence). V lost 3 bases, J lost 0 bases, and 9 bases lay in between. The CDR3 region has the DNA TGTGCCAGCAGCTTTTTGGACGACTCTGGGGCCAACGTCCTGACTTTC. Amino acid sequence: CASSFLDDSGANVLTF.

This chain uses TRBV30 with TRBJ2-3; D assignment may be TRBD1 or TRBD2 (6 bases each). The germline CDR1 and CDR2 sequences are GTSNPN and SVGIG (reference sequence). This CDR3 comprises 14 residues. Trimming removed 5 bases from V and 10 bases from J, with 22 bases in between. The CDR3 region has the DNA TGTGCCTGGCGCCCCAGGTCGGGGGCTACACCGCAGTATTTT. It specifies CAWRPRSGATPQYF.

V usage is TRBV27 and J usage is TRBJ2-2; TRBD1 matches at 8 bases. The length of the CDR3 is 14 residues. Germline values: CDR1 MNHEY, CDR2 SMNVEV (reference sequence). Trimming cost V 5 bases and J 4 bases; bases outside gene matches: 3. The CDR3 sequence: CASSRTGGTGELFF. The CDR3 coding sequence is TGTGCCAGCAGTCGCACAGGGGGCACCGGGGAGCTGTTTTTT.

This clone was seen just once. CDR3 region: CASSFPSGGKTQYF. Written as DNA, the CDR3 is TGTGCCAGCAGCTTTCCTAGCGGGGGAAAGACCCAGTACTTC. The chain has TRBV7-2 and TRBJ2-5, with TRBD2 matching over 10 bases. V lost 3 bases to trimming and J lost 6 bases; unmatched junction nucleotides: 4. The CDR3 extends over 14 amino acids. Germline values: CDR1 SGHTA, CDR2 FQGNSA. Supplemented by reference TRBV7-2 and TRBJ2-5, the full variable domain reads GAGVSQSPSNKVTEKGKDVELRCDPISGHTALYWYRQSLGQGLEFLIYFQGNSAPDKSGLPSDRFSAERTGGSVSTLTIQRTQQEDSAVYLCASSFPSGGKTQYFGPGTRLLVL.

The chain carries TRBV2 and TRBJ2-3; 8 bases fit TRBD1. J gave up 4 bases and V 2 bases, and 5 bases lay outside the gene matches. This CDR3 contains 15 residues. Per germline, CDR1 SNHLY and CDR2 FYNNEI. The CDR3 protein is CASSESGGRADTQYF. The CDR3 coding sequence is TGTGCCAGCAGTGAATCAGGGGGCAGGGCAGATACGCAGTATTTT.

This clone has a handful of counts. The chain carries TRBV4-2 and TRBJ2-7, with 8 positions matching TRBD2. V lost 4 bases, J lost 6 bases, and 11 bases stayed unmatched. The CDR3 loop spans 15 amino acids. CDR1 and CDR2 from the germline V gene are LGHNA and YNFKEQ. CDR3 sequence: CASSRSGTSVGEQYF. The CDR3, as DNA: TGTGCCAGCAGCCGTTCCGGGACTAGTGTGGGCGAGCAGTACTTC.